The T cell receptor beta chain described here comes from a study of human T cells and chemical hapten exposure (TCRdb year 2021). For context, the study as a whole: For sensitization, 2% DPC in acetone was applied to a 2 cm by 2 cm area of upper inner arm skin. Twenty-nine alopecia patients gave blood for TCR sequencing at one to four time points (pre-sensitization, 2, 6 and 24 weeks). Throughout the roughly 24-week study period, patients were also given weekly therapeutic DPC doses on the scalp. Libraries were pooled for sequencing, and variation in per-sample TCR yields was attributed mainly to small differences in library volumes within the pool. Peripheral blood TCR repertoire changes were tracked in vivo in alopecia patients during primary and secondary sensitization to the hapten diphenylcyclopropenone (DPC). Blood samples were taken from patients before sensitization (week 0) and then at 2, 6 and about 24 weeks after DPC sensitization. Most of the patients in the cohort were female, and the cohort covered alopecia areata with under or over 50% scalp involvement, alopecia totalis and alopecia universalis. Patch testing on the upper back used Finn chambers containing 0.01% DPC, with scoring done after 6 days according to International Contact Dermatitis Research Group standards. Findings and caveats that apply to the study as a whole: Patch test score correlated positively with the number of PT1 expanded TCRs, reaching significance at thresholds 8, 16 and 32 but not at 4. All patients had alopecia, a presumed autoimmune disease, so their immune response might differ from that of healthy individuals. DPC sensitization did not change how many TCRs were above 1 in 1000 frequency, and no evidence was found of alterations in global repertoire structure. After repeated subsampling, changes were observed in the strength of the expansion versus patch-test correlation and in the threshold at which the correlation became significant. Expanded TCRs formed significantly more large CDR3 similarity clusters than pre-sensitization or healthy control sets, consistent with antigen-driven responses.

Ten or more counts support this clonotype. Which antigen it targets is not known. No quality values exist for individual bases; no much larger clone is one base distant. The time point label, as the study defines it: patch test 3, about 24 weeks after DPC sensitization. This specimen's treatment or condition label, interpreted: therapeutic diphenylcyclopropenone sensitization with weekly scalp DPC. At every patch-test visit, the blood draw took place before the patch test was put on. Patients were eligible if aged 18 to 70, diagnosed with alopecia and judged suitable for DPC therapy, and pregnant patients were excluded. Total RNA was extracted from unfractionated whole blood collected in Tempus Blood RNA tubes. Libraries were built with RACE. TCRdb records NextSeq 500 as the sequencer. Library preparation attached unique molecular identifiers to individual cDNA molecules for quantitative, reproducible TCR counting. For every blood RNA sample, sequencing covered both the TCR alpha and TCR beta chains. As for the authors' bioinformatics: A median of approximately 100,000 TCRs per sample was observed, with a range of roughly 20,000 to 700,000. The Decombinator software suite was used to annotate the V, J and CDR3 of the TCR reads. Every sample was subsampled to the same number of TCRs (28,000) for the PS versus PT1 abundance plots. Expanded TCRs were defined as absent before sensitization and observed at least eight times at the 2-week time point. TCRdb reran the public reads through fastp at Q25 and MiXCR, keeping productive beta chains. One record per CDR3 amino acid sequence lists the most common genes and DNA. The V and J calls, along with clone size, are taken from TCRdb and not from the paper's own processing. The sample records about 90,000 distinct CDR3 sequences, under 13% of which are singletons. Approximately 1% of the sample comes from the top ten.

Including the terminal cysteine and phenylalanine, the CDR3 comprises 15 residues. Just the 45-base CDR3 DNA is kept, in frame starting at base 1. V loses 6 bases at its end and J loses 0 bases; junction bases beyond the gene matches: 4. The germline V gene (reference sequence) sets CDR1 to LNHDA and CDR2 to SQIVND. Recombination connected TRBV19 to TRBJ2-7; 11 bases in the middle match TRBD1. The origin of this receptor is a woman under 40 with alopecia areata. Some clones in this sample may be carry-over from other donors' samples. Source: whole blood, taken in connection with sensitization to the hapten diphenylcyclopropenone (DPC). The CDR3 has the sequence CASSRGTGGSYEQYF. The nucleotides are TGTGCCAGTAGCCGAGGGACAGGGGGCTCCTACGAGCAGTACTTC.